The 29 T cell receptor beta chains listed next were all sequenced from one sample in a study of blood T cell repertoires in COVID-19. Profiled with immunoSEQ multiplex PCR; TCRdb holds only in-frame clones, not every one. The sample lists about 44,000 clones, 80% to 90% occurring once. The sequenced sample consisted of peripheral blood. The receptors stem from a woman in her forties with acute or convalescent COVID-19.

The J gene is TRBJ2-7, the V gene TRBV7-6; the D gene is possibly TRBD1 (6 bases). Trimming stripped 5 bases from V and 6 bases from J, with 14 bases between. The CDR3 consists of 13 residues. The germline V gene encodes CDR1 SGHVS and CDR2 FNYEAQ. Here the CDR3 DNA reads TGTGCCAGCAGCCGAGAAACAGGGCGCGAGCAGTACTTC. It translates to CASSRETGREQYF. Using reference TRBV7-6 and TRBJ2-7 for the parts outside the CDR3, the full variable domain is GAGVSQSPRYKVTKRGQDVALRCDPISGHVSLYWYRQALGQGPEFLTYFNYEAQQDKSGLPNDRFSAERPEGSISTLTIQRTEQRDSAMYRCASSRETGREQYFGPGTRLTVT.

The CDR3 loop reads CSVGLAGSDTQYF. The CDR3 DNA reads TGCAGCGTTGGACTAGCGGGTTCAGATACGCAGTATTTT. The chain uses TRBV29-1 and TRBJ2-3; 10 bases are shared with TRBD2. The CDR3 is 13 residues long. With V trimmed by 4 bases and J by 4 bases, 2 bases remained unmatched. Germline V gene sequence: CDR1 SQVTM, CDR2 ANQGSEA.

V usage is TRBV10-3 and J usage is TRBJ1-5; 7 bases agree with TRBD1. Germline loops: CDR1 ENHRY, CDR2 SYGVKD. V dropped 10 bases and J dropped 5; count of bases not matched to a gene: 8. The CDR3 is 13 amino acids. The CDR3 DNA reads TGTGCCAGCCCAAGGGGGCCGGATCAGCCCCAGCATTTT. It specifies CASPRGPDQPQHF.

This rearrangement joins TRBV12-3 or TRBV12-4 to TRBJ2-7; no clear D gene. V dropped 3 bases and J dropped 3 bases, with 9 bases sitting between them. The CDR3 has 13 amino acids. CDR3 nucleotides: TGTGCCAGCAGTTTTGGCCTCGACTACGAGCAGTACTTC. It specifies CASSFGLDYEQYF.

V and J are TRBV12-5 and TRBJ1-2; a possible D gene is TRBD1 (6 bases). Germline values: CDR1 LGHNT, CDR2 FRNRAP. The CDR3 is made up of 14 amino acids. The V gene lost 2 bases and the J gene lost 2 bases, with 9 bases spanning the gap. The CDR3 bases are TGTGCTAGTGGTTTGTCGGACAGAAACTATGGCTACACCTTC. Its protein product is CASGLSDRNYGYTF.

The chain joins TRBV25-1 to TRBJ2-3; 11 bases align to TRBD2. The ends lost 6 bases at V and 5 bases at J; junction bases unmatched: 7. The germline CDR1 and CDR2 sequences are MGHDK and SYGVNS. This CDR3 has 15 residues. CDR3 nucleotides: TGTGCCAGCAGATTTAGCGGGAGGGAGAGAGATACGCAGTATTTT. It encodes CASRFSGRERDTQYF.

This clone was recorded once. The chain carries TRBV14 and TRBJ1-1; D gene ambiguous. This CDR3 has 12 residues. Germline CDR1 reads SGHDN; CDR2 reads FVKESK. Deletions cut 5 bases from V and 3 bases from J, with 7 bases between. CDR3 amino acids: CASSSLYTEAFF. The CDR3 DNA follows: TGTGCCAGCAGCTCTCTGTACACTGAAGCTTTCTTT.

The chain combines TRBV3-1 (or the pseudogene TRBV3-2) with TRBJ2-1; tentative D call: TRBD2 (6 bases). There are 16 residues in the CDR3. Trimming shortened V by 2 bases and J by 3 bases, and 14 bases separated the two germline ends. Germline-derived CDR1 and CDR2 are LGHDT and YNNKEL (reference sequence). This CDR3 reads CASSQRDSGLYNEQFF. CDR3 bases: TGTGCCAGCAGCCAAAGGGATAGCGGCCTCTACAATGAGCAGTTCTTC.

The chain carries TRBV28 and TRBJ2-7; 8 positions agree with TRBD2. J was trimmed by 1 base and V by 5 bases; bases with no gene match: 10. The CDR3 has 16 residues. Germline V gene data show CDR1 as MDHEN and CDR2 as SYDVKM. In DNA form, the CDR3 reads TGTGCCAGCAGTCTAACTAGCGGTTTCTCTTCCTACGAGCAGTACTTC. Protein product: CASSLTSGFSSYEQYF. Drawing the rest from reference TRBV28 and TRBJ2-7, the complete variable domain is DVKVTQSSRYLVKRTGEKVFLECVQDMDHENMFWYRQDPGLGLRLIYFSYDVKMKEKGDIPEGYSVSREKKERFSLILESASTNQTSMYLCASSLTSGFSSYEQYFGPGTRLTVT.

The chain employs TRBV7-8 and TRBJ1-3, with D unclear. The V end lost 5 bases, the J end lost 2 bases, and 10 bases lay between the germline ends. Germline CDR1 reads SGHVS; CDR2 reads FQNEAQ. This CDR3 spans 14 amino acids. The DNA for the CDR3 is TGTGCCAGCAGCCGGGTCGGTGCTGGAAACACCATATATTTT. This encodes CASSRVGAGNTIYF.

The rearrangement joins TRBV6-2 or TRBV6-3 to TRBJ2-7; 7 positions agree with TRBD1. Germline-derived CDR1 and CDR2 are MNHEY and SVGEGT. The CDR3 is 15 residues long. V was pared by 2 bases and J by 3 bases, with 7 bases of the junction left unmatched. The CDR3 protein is CASSYSNSGGYEQYF. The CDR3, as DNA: TGTGCCAGCAGTTACAGTAACTCAGGGGGCTACGAGCAGTACTTC.

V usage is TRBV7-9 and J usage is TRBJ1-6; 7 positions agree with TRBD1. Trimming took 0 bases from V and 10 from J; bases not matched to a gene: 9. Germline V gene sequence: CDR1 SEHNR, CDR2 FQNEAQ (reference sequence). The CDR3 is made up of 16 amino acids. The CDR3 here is CASSLAGQRLTSPLHF. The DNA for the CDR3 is TGTGCCAGCAGCTTAGCGGGACAGAGACTTACGTCACCCCTCCACTTT.

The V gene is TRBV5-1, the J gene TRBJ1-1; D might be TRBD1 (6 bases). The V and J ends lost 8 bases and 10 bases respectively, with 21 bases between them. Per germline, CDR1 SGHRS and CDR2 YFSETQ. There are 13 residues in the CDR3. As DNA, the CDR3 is TGCGCCAGTATGGAGACCCAAGGGGGGGTAGCTTTCTTT. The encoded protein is CASMETQGGVAFF.

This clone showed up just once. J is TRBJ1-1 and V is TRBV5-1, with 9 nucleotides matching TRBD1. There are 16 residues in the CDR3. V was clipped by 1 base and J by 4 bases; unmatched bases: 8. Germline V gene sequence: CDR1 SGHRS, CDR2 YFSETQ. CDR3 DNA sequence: TGCGCCAGCAGCTTGCGGACAGGGGTTATGGGCACTGAAGCTTTCTTT. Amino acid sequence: CASSLRTGVMGTEAFF.

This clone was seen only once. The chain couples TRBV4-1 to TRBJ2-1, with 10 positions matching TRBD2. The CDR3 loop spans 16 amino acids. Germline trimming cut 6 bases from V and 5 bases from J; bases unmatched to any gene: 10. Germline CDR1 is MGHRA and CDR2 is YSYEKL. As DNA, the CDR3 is TGCGCCAGCAGTCAGACCGGGACTAGCGCACACAATGAGCAGTTCTTC. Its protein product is CASSQTGTSAHNEQFF.

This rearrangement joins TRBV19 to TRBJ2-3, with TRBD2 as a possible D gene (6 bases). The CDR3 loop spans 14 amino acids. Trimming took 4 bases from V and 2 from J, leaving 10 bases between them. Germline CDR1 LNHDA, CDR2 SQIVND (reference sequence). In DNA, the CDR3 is TGTGCCAGTAGTAACCGGGACTTCACAGATACGCAGTATTTT. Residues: CASSNRDFTDTQYF.

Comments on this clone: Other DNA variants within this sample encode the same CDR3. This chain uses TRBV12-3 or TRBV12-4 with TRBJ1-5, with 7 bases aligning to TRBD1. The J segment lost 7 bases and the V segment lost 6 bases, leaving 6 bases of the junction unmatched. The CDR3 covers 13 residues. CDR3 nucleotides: TGTGCCAGCAGCCCTCGACAGGGACAGCCCCAGCATTTT. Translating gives CASSPRQGQPQHF.

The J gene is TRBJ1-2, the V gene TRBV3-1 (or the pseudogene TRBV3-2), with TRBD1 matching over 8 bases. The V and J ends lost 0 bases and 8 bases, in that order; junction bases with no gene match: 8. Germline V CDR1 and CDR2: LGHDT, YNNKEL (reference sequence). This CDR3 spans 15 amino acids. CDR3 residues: CASSQDTGQVYGYTF. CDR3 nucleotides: TGTGCCAGCAGCCAAGATACGGGACAGGTCTACGGCTACACCTTC.

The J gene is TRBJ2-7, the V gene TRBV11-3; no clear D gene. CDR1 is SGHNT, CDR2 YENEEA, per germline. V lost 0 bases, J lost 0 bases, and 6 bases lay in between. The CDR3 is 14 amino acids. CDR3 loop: CASSLDWSSYEQYF. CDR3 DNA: TGTGCCAGCAGCTTAGACTGGAGCTCCTACGAGCAGTACTTC.

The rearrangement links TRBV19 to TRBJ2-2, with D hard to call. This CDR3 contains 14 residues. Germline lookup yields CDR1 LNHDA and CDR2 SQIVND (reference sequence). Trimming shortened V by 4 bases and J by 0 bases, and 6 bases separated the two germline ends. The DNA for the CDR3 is TGTGCCAGTAGTAGAGGATCGAACACCGGGGAGCTGTTTTTT. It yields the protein CASSRGSNTGELFF. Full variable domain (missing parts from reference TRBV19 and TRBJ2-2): DGGITQSPKYLFRKEGQNVTLSCEQNLNHDAMYWYRQDPGQGLRLIYYSQIVNDFQKGDIAEGYSVSREKKESFPLTVTSAQKNPTAFYLCASSRGSNTGELFFGEGSRLTVL.

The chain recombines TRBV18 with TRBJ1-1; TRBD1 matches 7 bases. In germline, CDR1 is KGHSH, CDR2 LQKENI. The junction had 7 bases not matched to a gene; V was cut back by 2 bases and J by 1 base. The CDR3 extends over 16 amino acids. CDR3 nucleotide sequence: TGTGCCAGCTCACCAACCCCGGACAGGTCGAACACTGAAGCTTTCTTT. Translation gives CASSPTPDRSNTEAFF.

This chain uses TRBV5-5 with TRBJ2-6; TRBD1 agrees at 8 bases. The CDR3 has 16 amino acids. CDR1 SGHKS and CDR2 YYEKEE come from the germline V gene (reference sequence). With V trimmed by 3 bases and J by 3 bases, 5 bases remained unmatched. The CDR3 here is CASSSDRAGGANVLTF. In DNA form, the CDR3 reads TGTGCCAGCAGCTCGGACAGGGCAGGTGGGGCCAACGTCCTGACTTTC.

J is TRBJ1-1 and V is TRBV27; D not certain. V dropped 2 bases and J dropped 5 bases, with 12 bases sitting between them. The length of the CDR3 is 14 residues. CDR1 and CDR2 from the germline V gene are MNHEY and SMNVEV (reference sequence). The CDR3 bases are TGTGCCAGCAGTTTAAGAATGGCATCAACTGAAGCTTTCTTT. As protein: CASSLRMASTEAFF.

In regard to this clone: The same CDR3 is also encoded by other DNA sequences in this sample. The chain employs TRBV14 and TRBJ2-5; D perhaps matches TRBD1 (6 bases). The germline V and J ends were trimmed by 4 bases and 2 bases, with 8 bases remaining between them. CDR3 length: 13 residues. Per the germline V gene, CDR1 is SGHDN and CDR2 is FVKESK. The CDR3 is CASSRGQQETQYF. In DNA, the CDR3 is TGTGCCAGCAGCCGCGGACAGCAAGAGACCCAGTACTTC.

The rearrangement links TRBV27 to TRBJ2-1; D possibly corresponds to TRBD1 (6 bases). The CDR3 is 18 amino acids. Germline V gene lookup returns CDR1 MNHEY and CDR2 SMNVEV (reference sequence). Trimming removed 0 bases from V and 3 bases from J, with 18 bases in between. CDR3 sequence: CASSLSGRDNPLYNEQFF. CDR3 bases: TGTGCCAGCAGTTTATCTGGCCGGGACAACCCTCTCTACAATGAGCAGTTCTTC.

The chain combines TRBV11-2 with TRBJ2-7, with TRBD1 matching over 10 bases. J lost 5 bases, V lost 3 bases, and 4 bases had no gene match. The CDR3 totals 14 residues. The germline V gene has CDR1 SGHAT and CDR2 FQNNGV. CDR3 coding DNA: TGTGCCAGCAGCTTGGGACAGGGGCCACACGAGCAGTACTTC. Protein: CASSLGQGPHEQYF.

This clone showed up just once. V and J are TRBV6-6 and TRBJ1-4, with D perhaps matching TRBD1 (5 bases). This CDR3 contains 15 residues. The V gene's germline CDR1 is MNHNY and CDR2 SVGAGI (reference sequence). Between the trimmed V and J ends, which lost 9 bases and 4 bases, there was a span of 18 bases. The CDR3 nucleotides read TGTGCCAGTAACGGAGCGGGACGGATTAATGAAAAACTGTTTTTT. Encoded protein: CASNGAGRINEKLFF.

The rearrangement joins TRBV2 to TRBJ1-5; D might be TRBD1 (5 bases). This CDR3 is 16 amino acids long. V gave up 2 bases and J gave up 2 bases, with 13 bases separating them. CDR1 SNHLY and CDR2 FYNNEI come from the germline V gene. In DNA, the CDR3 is TGTGCCAGCAGTGAATCATTGGGGCAAGGCAATCAGCCCCAGCATTTT. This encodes CASSESLGQGNQPQHF.

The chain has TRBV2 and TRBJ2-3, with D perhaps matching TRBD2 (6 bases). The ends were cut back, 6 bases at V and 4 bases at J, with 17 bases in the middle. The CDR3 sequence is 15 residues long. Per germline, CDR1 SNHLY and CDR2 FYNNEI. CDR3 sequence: CASRPTSQQPDTQYF. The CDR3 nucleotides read TGTGCCAGCAGGCCTACTAGCCAGCAGCCAGATACGCAGTATTTT.